This T cell receptor (beta chain) was captured by sequencing in a study of cytomegalovirus exposure and HLA in healthy donors. The V gene's germline CDR1 is SGHTA and CDR2 FQGTGA. V shed 7 bases and J 4 bases; nucleotides not matched to a gene: 10. This CDR3 has 15 residues. In regard to this clone: Antigen: not known.

It was with 60 Vbeta and 13 Jbeta primers that the PCR ran. Profiled with immunoSEQ multiplex PCR; TCRdb holds only in-frame clones, not every one. The sample yields under 150,000 clones, approximately 71% seen once. General study findings and limits: Of the V segments, some could not be distinguished, including TRBV6-2 and TRBV6-3, and were excluded.

This receptor was obtained from a woman in her fifties or sixties in good health and CMV-seronegative. Material for sequencing was PBMCs. This sequence joins TRBV7-3 and TRBJ2-3; 8 positions match TRBD2. The CDR3 here is CASKIGGGKADTQYF. The CDR3, as DNA: TGTGCCAGCAAAATCGGGGGGGGCAAGGCAGATACGCAGTATTTT. The full variable domain, rest sourced from reference TRBV7-3 and TRBJ2-3, is GAGVSQTPSNKVTEKGKYVELRCDPISGHTALYWYRQSLGQGPEFLIYFQGTGAADDSGLPNDRFFAVRPEGSVSTLKIQRTERGDSAVYLCASKIGGGKADTQYFGPGTRLTVL.